The rows below give T cell receptor beta chains drawn from one sample of a study of T cells in Graves' hyperthyroidism and ophthalmopathy. MiXCR was run by TCRdb on the multiplex PCR reads, yielding one entry per CDR3 protein. This sample yields some 570,000 distinct CDR3 sequences, of which 11% to 15% are seen a single time; roughly 7.1% belongs to the top ten. Material: blood. These receptor sequences come from a young woman with Graves' ophthalmopathy. CDR3s include the opening cysteine and the closing phenylalanine or tryptophan. The D gene is left open where the match is weak. Not every row has a clone size; where given, it reads once, few, many or a size class.

TRBJ2-2 | many | TRBV28 | TRBD1 | TGTGCCAGCAGTCCACATATGGGGACAGCCACCGGGGAGCTGTTTTTT | CASSPHMGTATGELFF
TRBJ1-2 | many | TRBV7-2 | TRBD1 | TGTGCCAGCAGCGCCGGGACAGGCTATGGCTACACCTTC | CASSAGTGYGYTF
TRBJ2-4 | many | TRBV12-3/TRBV12-4 | TRBD2 | TGTGCCAGCAGTCTAAGACTAGCCGCCTGGGGTTTAGCCAAAAACATTCAGTACTTC | CASSLRLAAWGLAKNIQYF
TRBJ2-3 | few | TRBV2 | TRBD2 | TGTGCCAGCATTCGGTCGGCGGGGGTTCTGACAGATACGCAGTATTTT | CASIRSAGVLTDTQYF
TRBJ2-1 | many | TRBV11-2 | - | TGTGCCAGCAGCTTTCTCATTACCGGGGCCGCGAATGAGCAGTTCTTC | CASSFLITGAANEQFF
TRBJ2-1 | few | TRBV9 | - | TGTGCCAGCAGCGTAGGATCTAGCAATGAGCAGTTCTTC | CASSVGSSNEQFF
TRBJ1-1 | many | TRBV12-3/TRBV12-4 | - | TGTGCCAGCAGTCCATGGGGGGCGAGCACTGAAGCTTTCTTT | CASSPWGASTEAFF
TRBJ2-6 | - | TRBV7-3 | - | TGTGCCAGCAGCTTATCTGCGGGGACCCTGGCTGGGGCCAACGTCCTGACTTTC | CASSLSAGTLAGANVLTF
TRBJ2-1 | many | TRBV30 | - | TGTGCCTCAACGGGGGCCTACAATGAGCAGTTCTTC | CASTGAYNEQFF
TRBJ2-7 | few | TRBV4-1 | TRBD1 | TGCGCCAGCAGCCGAGGACAGGATGACTACGAGCAGTACTTC | CASSRGQDDYEQYF
TRBJ1-1 | many | TRBV14 | TRBD1 | TGTGCCAGCAGCCAAGTTGCCCATGGACAGGCAGCCCTAGGATCTGAAGCTTTCTTT | CASSQVAHGQAALGSEAFF
TRBJ2-7 | many | TRBV20-1 | TRBD2 | TGCAGTGCTAGTAGGCGGACTAGCGCTAACTACGAGCAGTACTTC | CSASRRTSANYEQYF
TRBJ2-1 | - | TRBV12-5 | TRBD1 | TGTGCTAGTGGTTTGGCCTGGACAGGGGGAAGGGGCTACAATGAGCAGTTCTTC | CASGLAWTGGRGYNEQFF
TRBJ1-1 | many | TRBV7-8 | - | TGTGCCAGCAGCCACGGGCAGATGAACACTGAAGCTTTCTTT | CASSHGQMNTEAFF
TRBJ1-2 | - | TRBV4-3 | - | TGCGCCAGCAGCCAAGATTCTGGGGATGGTGGCTACACCTTC | CASSQDSGDGGYTF
TRBJ2-1 | many | TRBV9 | TRBD1 | TGTGCCAGCAGCGCTACGACAGGGTCCTACAATGAGCAGTTCTTC | CASSATTGSYNEQFF
TRBJ2-5 | many | TRBV7-6 | TRBD1 | TGTGCCAGCAGTGCCCGAGGGACAGGACGGGAGACCCAGTACTTC | CASSARGTGRETQYF
TRBJ2-3 | - | TRBV12-3/TRBV12-4 | - | TGTGCCAGCAGTAGCCCCGGCAAGGGTACGCAGTATTTT | CASSSPGKGTQYF
TRBJ1-2 | - | TRBV7-9 | - | TGTGCCAGCAGGGCGGAACCCAGCTATGGCTACACCTTC | CASRAEPSYGYTF
TRBJ2-1 | many | TRBV7-8 | TRBD2 | TGTGCCAGCAGCCCCCTCGGGGGACTAGCGGGAGGGCCCGACTACGTTGAGCAGTTCTTC | CASSPLGGLAGGPDYVEQFF
TRBJ1-5 | many | TRBV15 | - | TGTGCCACCAGCAGAGCGGACGCGTTCAATCAGCCCCAGCATTTT | CATSRADAFNQPQHF
TRBJ2-2 | few | TRBV6-2/TRBV6-3 | - | TGTGCCAGCAGTTACTCGCCGGCTAGGGCCCCGAACACCGGGGAGCTGTTTTTT | CASSYSPARAPNTGELFF